Listed here are 6 T cell receptor beta chains from one sample, sequenced in a study of neurological immune-mediated disorders. TCRdb used MiXCR to reprocess the 5' RACE reads, holding one entry per CDR3 protein. This sample has fewer than 50,000 distinct CDR3 sequences, with approximately 15% found just once. The sequenced sample consisted of CD4+ T cells from blood. The receptors originated from a woman aged 55-69 years with HTLV-1-associated myelopathy (HAM/TSP).

At least ten counts were recorded for this clonotype. The CDR3 coding sequence is TGCAGTGCTAGAGATCTGAGTATCGGCTACACCTTC. Its translation: CSARDLSIGYTF. The rearrangement uses TRBV20-1 and TRBJ1-2; the D is unclear. V was shortened by 0 bases and J by 8 bases, with 10 bases between the two germline ends. This CDR3 comprises 12 residues. Germline CDR1 reads DFQATT; CDR2 reads SNEGSKA (reference sequence).

The sample holds many counts of this clonotype. This chain uses TRBV27 with TRBJ2-2; tentative D call: TRBD1 (6 bases). The length of the CDR3 is 15 residues. Germline V gives CDR1 MNHEY, CDR2 SMNVEV (reference sequence). Trimming cost V 4 bases and J 6 bases, with 15 bases left between them. CDR3 loop: CASSSNRVDPGELFF. The DNA of the CDR3 is TGTGCCAGCAGTTCAAACAGGGTAGACCCCGGGGAGCTGTTTTTT.

This clonotype was counted ten times or more. The rearrangement uses TRBV5-1 and TRBJ1-4; D is ambiguous. The CDR3 sequence is 15 residues long. Trimming removed 1 base from V and 2 bases from J, with 9 bases in between. The V gene's germline CDR1 is SGHRS and CDR2 YFSETQ. The CDR3 here is CASSLSGWTNEKLFF. CDR3 in DNA: TGCGCCAGCAGCTTGTCCGGGTGGACTAATGAAAAACTGTTTTTT.

This clonotype was observed at least ten times. The V gene is TRBV6-6, the J gene TRBJ2-7, with D perhaps matching TRBD1 (6 bases). The germline V gene has CDR1 MNHNY and CDR2 SVGAGI (reference sequence). Trimming left V 2 bases short and J 7 bases short, with 27 bases between. The CDR3 has 18 residues. CDR3 protein: CASSYGQGPDPGSGEQYF. The DNA for the CDR3 is TGTGCCAGCAGTTACGGGCAGGGGCCAGACCCTGGTTCGGGGGAGCAGTACTTC.

This chain links TRBV5-4 with TRBJ2-2; a possible D gene is TRBD2 (5 bases). The CDR3 is made up of 16 amino acids. Trimming removed 0 bases at V and 0 bases at J, with 9 bases between. Germline loops: CDR1 SGHNT, CDR2 YYREEE (reference sequence). In DNA form, the CDR3 reads TGTGCCAGCAGCTTGGAGGCGGGCGCGAACACCGGGGAGCTGTTTTTT. The encoded protein is CASSLEAGANTGELFF.

Concerning this clonotype: At one of its ends the junction is not consistent with the germline gene, which may arise from a read error. The CDR3, as DNA: TGTGCCAGCAGTCAAGGGAAGGGGGGCTATTGCTACACCTTC. It codes for CASSQGKGGYCYTF. The chain has TRBV6-1 and TRBJ1-2; tentatively, D is TRBD1 (6 bases). CDR3 length: 14 residues. CDR1 and CDR2 (germline): MNHNS, SASEGT.